The entry that follows covers one T cell receptor beta chain sequence. In the source study's methods: Counts of nucleated cells, estimated from reference gene primer amplification, were obtained. This table comes from immunoSEQ multiplex PCR, and its TCRdb copy is limited to in-frame clones, with some not included. That table is the source of V, J and clone size, and D and trimming were worked out from the DNA. Altogether 390,000 or so clones are present, more than 70% being singletons, with the ten largest covering around 2.8%. This record belongs to a study of blood T cell repertoires in COVID-19. Study details: The samples span acute and convalescent COVID-19 from the United States, Italy and Spain.

Germline values: CDR1 KGHSH, CDR2 LQKENI. V trimming: 4 bases; J trimming: 2 bases; junction bases outside the gene matches: 3. The CDR3 length is 15 residues. Seattle enrolled patients during active infection and tracked them longitudinally. The gene calls are TRBV18 and TRBJ2-2, with 8 bases lining up with TRBD2. Input material: peripheral blood. This receptor was taken from a woman aged 30 to 39 with COVID-19, enrolled during active disease. The CDR3 loop is CASSQSGSNTGELFF. Written as DNA, the CDR3 is TGTGCCAGCTCACAGAGCGGGAGCAACACCGGGGAGCTGTTTTTT.